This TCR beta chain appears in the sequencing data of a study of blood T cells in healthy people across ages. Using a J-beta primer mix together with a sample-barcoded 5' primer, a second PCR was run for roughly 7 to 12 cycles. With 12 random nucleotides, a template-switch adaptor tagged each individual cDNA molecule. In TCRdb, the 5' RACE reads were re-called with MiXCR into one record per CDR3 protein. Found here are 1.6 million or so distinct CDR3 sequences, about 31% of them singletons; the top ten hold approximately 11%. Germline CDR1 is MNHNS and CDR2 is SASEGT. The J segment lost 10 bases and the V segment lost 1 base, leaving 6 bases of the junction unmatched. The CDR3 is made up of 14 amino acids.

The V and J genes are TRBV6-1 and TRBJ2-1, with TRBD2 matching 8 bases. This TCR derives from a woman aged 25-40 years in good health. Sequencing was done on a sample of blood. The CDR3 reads CASSEGYVAGEQFF. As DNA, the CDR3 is TGTGCCAGCAGTGAAGGGTACGTAGCGGGGGAGCAGTTCTTC.